This TCR beta chain is drawn from a study of identical twins. Findings and limits, study-wide: Fewer insertions characterized abundant cord blood beta clonotypes, whereas memory repertoires showed none.

This clonotype was seen at least ten times. What it recognizes is unknown. One entry per CDR3 protein, called by TCRdb with MiXCR from the 5' RACE reads. Among under 450,000 distinct CDR3 sequences listed, less than 20% were seen once. Trimming removed 2 bases from V and 7 bases from J; junction bases left unmatched: 10. CDR1 and CDR2 from the germline V gene are SEHNR and FQNEAQ (reference sequence). The CDR3 is 15 residues long. J is TRBJ2-7 and V is TRBV7-9; 8 bases align to TRBD2. The sample comprised naive T cells sorted from blood. The receptor was derived from a man aged 50 or older in good health. The CDR3 loop is CASSLTAGDAGEQYF. CDR3 coding DNA: TGTGCCAGCAGCTTAACAGCGGGAGACGCGGGGGAGCAGTACTTC. Full variable domain (remainder filled in from reference TRBV7-9 and TRBJ2-7): DTGVSQNPRHKITKRGQNVTFRCDPISEHNRLYWYRQTLGQGPEFLTYFQNEAQLEKSRLLSDRFSAERPKGSFSTLEIQRTEQGDSAMYLCASSLTAGDAGEQYFGPGTRLTVT.